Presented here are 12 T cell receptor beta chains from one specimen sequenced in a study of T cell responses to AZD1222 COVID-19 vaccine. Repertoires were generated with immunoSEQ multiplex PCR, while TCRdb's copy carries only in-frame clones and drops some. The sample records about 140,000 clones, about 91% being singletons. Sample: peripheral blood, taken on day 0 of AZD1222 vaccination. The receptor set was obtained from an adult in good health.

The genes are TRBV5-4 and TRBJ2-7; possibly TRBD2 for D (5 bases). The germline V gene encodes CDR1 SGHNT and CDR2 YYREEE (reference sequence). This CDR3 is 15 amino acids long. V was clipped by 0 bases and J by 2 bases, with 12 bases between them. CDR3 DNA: TGTGCCAGCAGCTTGGAGGGAGCTCAGGCCTACGAGCAGTACTTC. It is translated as CASSLEGAQAYEQYF.

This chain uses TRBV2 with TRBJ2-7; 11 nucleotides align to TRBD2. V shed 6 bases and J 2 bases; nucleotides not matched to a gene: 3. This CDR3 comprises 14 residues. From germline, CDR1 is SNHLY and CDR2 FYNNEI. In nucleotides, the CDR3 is TGTGCCAGCAGGACTAGCGGGGCAACCTACGAGCAGTACTTC. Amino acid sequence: CASRTSGATYEQYF.

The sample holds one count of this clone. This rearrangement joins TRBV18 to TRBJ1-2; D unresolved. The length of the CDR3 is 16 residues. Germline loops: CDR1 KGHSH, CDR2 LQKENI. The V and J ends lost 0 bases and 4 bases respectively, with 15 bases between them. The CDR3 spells CASSPPSGQPAYGYTF. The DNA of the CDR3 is TGTGCCAGCTCACCACCGTCCGGCCAACCGGCCTATGGCTACACCTTC. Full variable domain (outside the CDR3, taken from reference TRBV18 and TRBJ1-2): NAGVMQNPRHLVRRRGQEARLRCSPMKGHSHVYWYRQLPEEGLKFMVYLQKENIIDESGMPKERFSAEFPKEGPSILRIQQVVRGDSAAYFCASSPPSGQPAYGYTFGSGTRLTVV.

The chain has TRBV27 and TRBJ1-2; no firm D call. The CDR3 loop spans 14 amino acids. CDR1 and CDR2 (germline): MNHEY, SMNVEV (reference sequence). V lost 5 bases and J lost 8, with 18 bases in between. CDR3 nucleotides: TGTGCCAGCAGTCCCGGCTCAGTCTTGGGAGGCTACACCTTC. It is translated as CASSPGSVLGGYTF.

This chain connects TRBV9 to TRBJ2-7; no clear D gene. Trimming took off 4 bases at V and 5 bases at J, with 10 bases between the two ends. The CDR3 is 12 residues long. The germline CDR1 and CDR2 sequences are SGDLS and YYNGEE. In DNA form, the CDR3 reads TGTGCCAGCAGCCCGCGACCCCACGAGCAGTACTTC. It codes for CASSPRPHEQYF.

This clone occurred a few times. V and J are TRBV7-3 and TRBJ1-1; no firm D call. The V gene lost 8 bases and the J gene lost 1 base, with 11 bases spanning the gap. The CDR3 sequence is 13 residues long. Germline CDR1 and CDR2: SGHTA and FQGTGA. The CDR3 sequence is CASGSTPNTEAFF. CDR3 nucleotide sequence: TGTGCCAGCGGTTCAACACCGAACACTGAAGCTTTCTTT.

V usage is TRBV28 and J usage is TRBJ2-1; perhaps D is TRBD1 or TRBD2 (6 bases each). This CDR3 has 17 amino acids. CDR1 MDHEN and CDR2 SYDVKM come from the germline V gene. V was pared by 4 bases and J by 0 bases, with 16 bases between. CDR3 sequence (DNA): TGTGCCAGCAGTTCAAACCGGGGGCCAAGCTCCTACAATGAGCAGTTCTTC. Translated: CASSSNRGPSSYNEQFF.

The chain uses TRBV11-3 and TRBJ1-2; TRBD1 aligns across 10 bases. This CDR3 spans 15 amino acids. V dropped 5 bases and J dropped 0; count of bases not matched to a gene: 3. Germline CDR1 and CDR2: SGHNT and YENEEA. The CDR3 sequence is CASSPGTGANYGYTF. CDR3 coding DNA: TGTGCCAGCAGCCCCGGGACAGGGGCTAACTATGGCTACACCTTC.

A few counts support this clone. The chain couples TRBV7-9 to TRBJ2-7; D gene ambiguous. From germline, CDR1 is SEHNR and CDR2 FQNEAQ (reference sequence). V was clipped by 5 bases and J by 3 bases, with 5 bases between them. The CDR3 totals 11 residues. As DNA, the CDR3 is TGTGCCAGCAGCAGAATCTACGAGCAGTACTTC. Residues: CASSRIYEQYF. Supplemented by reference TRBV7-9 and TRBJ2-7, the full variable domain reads DTGVSQNPRHKITKRGQNVTFRCDPISEHNRLYWYRQTLGQGPEFLTYFQNEAQLEKSRLLSDRFSAERPKGSFSTLEIQRTEQGDSAMYLCASSRIYEQYFGPGTRLTVT.

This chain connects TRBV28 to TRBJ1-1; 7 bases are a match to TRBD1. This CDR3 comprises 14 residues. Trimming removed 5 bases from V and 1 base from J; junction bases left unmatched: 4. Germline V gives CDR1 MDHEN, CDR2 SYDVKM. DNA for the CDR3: TGTGCCAGCAGTCCAGGGACAGCGAACACTGAAGCTTTCTTT. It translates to CASSPGTANTEAFF.

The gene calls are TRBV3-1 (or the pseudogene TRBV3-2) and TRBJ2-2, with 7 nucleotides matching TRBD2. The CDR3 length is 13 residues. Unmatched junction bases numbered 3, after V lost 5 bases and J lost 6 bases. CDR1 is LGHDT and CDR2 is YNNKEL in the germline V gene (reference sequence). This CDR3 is CASSYGLAGELFF. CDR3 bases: TGTGCCAGCAGCTATGGACTAGCCGGGGAGCTGTTTTTT.

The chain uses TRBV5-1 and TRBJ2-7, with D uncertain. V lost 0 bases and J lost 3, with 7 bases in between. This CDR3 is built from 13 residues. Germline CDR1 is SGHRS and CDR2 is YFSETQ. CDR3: CASSLAVNYEQYF. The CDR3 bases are TGCGCCAGCAGCTTGGCCGTGAACTACGAGCAGTACTTC. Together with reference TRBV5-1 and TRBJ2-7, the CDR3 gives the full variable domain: KAGVTQTPRYLIKTRGQQVTLSCSPISGHRSVSWYQQTPGQGLQFLFEYFSETQRNKGNFPGRFSGRQFSNSRSEMNVSTLELGDSALYLCASSLAVNYEQYFGPGTRLTVT.